The present T cell receptor beta chain was sequenced within a study of blood T cells in healthy people across ages. Combining a sample-barcoded 5' primer with a J-beta primer mix, a second PCR ran for 7 to 11 cycles. Via MiXCR, TCRdb re-called the 5' RACE reads, giving one row per CDR3 protein. The sample lists hundreds of thousands of distinct CDR3 sequences; approximately 30% were seen once. Worth noting for this clonotype: Just one base apart from a much larger clone, this may be a read error.

The germline CDR1 and CDR2 sequences are SGHRS and YFSETQ. Trimming removed 1 base at V and 7 bases at J, with 24 bases between. This CDR3 is built from 17 residues. Material for sequencing was blood. The receptor was isolated from a woman of 80 years or more in good health. V usage is TRBV5-1 and J usage is TRBJ2-7; perhaps TRBD1 as D (6 bases). CDR3 residues: CASSLRLILSRDNEQYF. As DNA, the CDR3 is TGCGCCAGCAGCTTGAGGCTAATTCTATCTCGGGACAATGAGCAGTACTTC.